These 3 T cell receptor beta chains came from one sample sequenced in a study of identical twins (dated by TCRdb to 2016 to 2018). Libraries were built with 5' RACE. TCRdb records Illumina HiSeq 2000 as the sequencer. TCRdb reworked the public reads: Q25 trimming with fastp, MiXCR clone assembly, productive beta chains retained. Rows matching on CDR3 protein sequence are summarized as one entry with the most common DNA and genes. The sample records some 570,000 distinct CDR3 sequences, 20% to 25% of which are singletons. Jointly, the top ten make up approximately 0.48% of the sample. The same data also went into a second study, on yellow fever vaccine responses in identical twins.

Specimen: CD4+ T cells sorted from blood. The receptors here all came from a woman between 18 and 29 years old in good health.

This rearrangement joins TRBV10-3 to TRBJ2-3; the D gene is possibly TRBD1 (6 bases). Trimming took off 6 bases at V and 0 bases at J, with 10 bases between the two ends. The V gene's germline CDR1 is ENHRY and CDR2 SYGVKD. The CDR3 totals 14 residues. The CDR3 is CAIRQGSSTDTQYF. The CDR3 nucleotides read TGTGCCATCAGACAGGGATCGAGCACAGATACGCAGTATTTT.

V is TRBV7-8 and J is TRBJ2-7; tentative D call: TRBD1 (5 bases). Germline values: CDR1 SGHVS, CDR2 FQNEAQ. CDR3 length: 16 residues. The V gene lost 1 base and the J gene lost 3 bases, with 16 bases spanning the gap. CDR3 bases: TGTGCCAGCAGCTTAGATCCGGTAGGGGCGGTCTACGAGCAGTACTTC. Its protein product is CASSLDPVGAVYEQYF.

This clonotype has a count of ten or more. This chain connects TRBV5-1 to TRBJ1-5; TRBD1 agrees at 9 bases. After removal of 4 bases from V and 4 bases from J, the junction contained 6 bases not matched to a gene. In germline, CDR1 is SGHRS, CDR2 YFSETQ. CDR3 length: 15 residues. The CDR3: CASSATGGQNQPQHF. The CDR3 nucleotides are TGCGCCAGCAGCGCCACAGGGGGCCAAAATCAGCCCCAGCATTTT. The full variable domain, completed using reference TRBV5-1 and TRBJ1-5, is KAGVTQTPRYLIKTRGQQVTLSCSPISGHRSVSWYQQTPGQGLQFLFEYFSETQRNKGNFPGRFSGRQFSNSRSEMNVSTLELGDSALYLCASSATGGQNQPQHFGDGTRLSIL.